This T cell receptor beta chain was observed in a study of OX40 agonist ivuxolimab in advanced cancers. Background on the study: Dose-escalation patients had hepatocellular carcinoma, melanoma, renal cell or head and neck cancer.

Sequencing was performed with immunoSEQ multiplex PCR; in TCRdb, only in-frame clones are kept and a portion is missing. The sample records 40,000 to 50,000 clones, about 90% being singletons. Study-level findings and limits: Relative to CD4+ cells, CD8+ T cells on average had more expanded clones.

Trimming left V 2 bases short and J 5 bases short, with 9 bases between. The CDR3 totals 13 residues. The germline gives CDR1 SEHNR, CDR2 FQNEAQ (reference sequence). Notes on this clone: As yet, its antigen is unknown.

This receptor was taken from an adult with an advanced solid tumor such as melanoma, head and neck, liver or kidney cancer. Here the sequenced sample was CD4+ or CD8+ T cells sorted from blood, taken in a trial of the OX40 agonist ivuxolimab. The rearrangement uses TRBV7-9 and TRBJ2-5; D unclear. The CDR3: CASSLTLLETQYF. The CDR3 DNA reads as TGTGCCAGCAGCTTAACGCTGCTGGAGACCCAGTACTTC. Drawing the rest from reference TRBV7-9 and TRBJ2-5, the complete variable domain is DTGVSQNPRHKITKRGQNVTFRCDPISEHNRLYWYRQTLGQGPEFLTYFQNEAQLEKSRLLSDRFSAERPKGSFSTLEIQRTEQGDSAMYLCASSLTLLETQYFGPGTRLLVL.